These 24 T cell receptor beta chains were sequenced from one sample in a study of T-cell memory formation after mild COVID-19. One entry per CDR3 protein, called by TCRdb with MiXCR from the 5' RACE reads. Among some 97,000 distinct CDR3 sequences listed, approximately 10% were seen once. Sequencing used PBMCs or a T cell subset sorted from them (not recorded which). These receptors were obtained from a man younger than 30 who had mild COVID-19 (a few samples of this study predate the infection). Cell type and time point are not known.

This chain links TRBV19 with TRBJ1-5, with D unresolved. The length of the CDR3 is 11 residues. V gave up 2 bases and J gave up 9 bases, with 5 bases separating them. Germline CDR1 reads LNHDA; CDR2 reads SQIVND (reference sequence). CDR3 amino acids: CASSIPAPQHF. For the CDR3, the DNA is TGTGCCAGTAGTATACCGGCGCCCCAGCATTTT.

The chain employs TRBV6-4 and TRBJ2-1, with D possibly being TRBD2 (5 bases). Between the trimmed V and J ends, which lost 0 bases and 7 bases, there was a span of 13 bases. The CDR3 totals 15 residues. Germline V gene data show CDR1 as MRHNA and CDR2 as SNTAGT. CDR3 sequence reads: CASSDSLSPGNEQFF. DNA of the CDR3: TGTGCCAGCAGTGACTCCTTGTCTCCGGGGAATGAGCAGTTCTTC.

This clonotype was counted between two and nine times. The chain has TRBV6-5 and TRBJ2-1; no firm D call. The V gene's germline CDR1 is MNHEY and CDR2 SVGAGI. The ends were cut back, 4 bases at V and 4 bases at J, with 11 bases in the middle. This CDR3 spans 14 amino acids. The CDR3 bases are TGTGCCAGCAGTTTCAGGCCGGTTTACAATGAGCAGTTCTTC. Protein: CASSFRPVYNEQFF.

CDR3 protein: CASSQGGYEQYF. The CDR3 region has the DNA TGTGCCAGCAGCCAGGGTGGCTACGAGCAGTACTTC. V is TRBV27 and J is TRBJ2-7; D may be TRBD1 (5 bases). V was pared by 6 bases and J by 3 bases, with 9 bases between. The CDR3 consists of 12 residues. The V gene's germline CDR1 is MNHEY and CDR2 SMNVEV (reference sequence).

This clonotype appeared a few times. This chain joins TRBV2 and TRBJ2-7; the match to TRBD1 covers 10 bases. Trimming cost V 4 bases and J 3 bases; bases outside gene matches: 12. The V gene's germline CDR1 is SNHLY and CDR2 FYNNEI. The CDR3 is 17 residues long. The CDR3 protein is CASSVGRPGQGFYEQYV. CDR3 nucleotides: TGTGCCAGCAGTGTCGGCAGACCGGGACAGGGGTTCTACGAGCAGTACGTC.

This clonotype showed up many times. The V call is TRBV5-1, the J call TRBJ1-2, with D maybe TRBD1 (5 bases). Trimming removed 4 bases at V and 4 bases at J, with 14 bases between. The CDR3 covers 14 residues. The V gene's germline CDR1 is SGHRS and CDR2 YFSETQ. The CDR3 sequence: CASSGLRDGYGYTF. In DNA, the CDR3 is TGCGCCAGCAGCGGGCTTCGGGACGGCTATGGCTACACCTTC.

The chain is built from TRBV5-1 and TRBJ2-3; TRBD1 aligns across 9 bases. V shed 0 bases, J shed 3 bases, and the junction held 5 bases outside the gene matches. Per the germline V gene, CDR1 is SGHRS and CDR2 is YFSETQ. This CDR3 spans 16 amino acids. CDR3 nucleotide sequence: TGCGCCAGCAGCTTGGGGGACAGGGAGTCGACAGATACGCAGTATTTT. It yields the protein CASSLGDRESTDTQYF. The variable domain in full, completed from reference TRBV5-1 and TRBJ2-3, reads KAGVTQTPRYLIKTRGQQVTLSCSPISGHRSVSWYQQTPGQGLQFLFEYFSETQRNKGNFPGRFSGRQFSNSRSEMNVSTLELGDSALYLCASSLGDRESTDTQYFGPGTRLTVL.

Notes on this clonotype: One end of the junction varies from germline; a read error may be responsible. V is TRBV11-2 and J is TRBJ2-5; 8 positions agree with TRBD2. CDR3 size: 16 residues. Germline V lookup: CDR1 SGHAT, CDR2 FQNNGV. The CDR3 loop is CASSLDAGTRSETQYF. The DNA of the CDR3 is TGTGCCAGCAGCCTAGATGCCGGGACTAGGAGTGAGACCCAGTACTTC. Drawing the rest from reference TRBV11-2 and TRBJ2-5, the complete variable domain is EAGVAQSPRYKIIEKRQSVAFWCNPISGHATLYWYQQILGQGPKLLIQFQNNGVVDDSQLPKDRFSAERLKGVDSTLKIQPAKLEDSAVYLCASSLDAGTRSETQYFGPGTRLLVL.

J is TRBJ1-1 and V is TRBV2; D perhaps matches TRBD1 (6 bases). The CDR3 sequence is 15 residues long. Germline CDR1 is SNHLY and CDR2 is FYNNEI. Between the trimmed V and J ends, which lost 4 bases and 6 bases, there was a span of 18 bases. This CDR3 reads CASSGWGQGDPEAFF. DNA for the CDR3: TGTGCCAGCAGTGGTTGGGGGCAGGGTGACCCTGAAGCTTTCTTT.

This chain uses TRBV29-1 with TRBJ2-1; TRBD2 might be the D (5 bases). The CDR3 runs to 13 residues. Deletions cut 7 bases from V and 0 bases from J, with 10 bases between. The V gene's germline CDR1 is SQVTM and CDR2 ANQGSEA. The CDR3 is CSAGVPSYNEQFF. Here the CDR3 DNA reads TGCAGCGCCGGGGTCCCCTCCTACAATGAGCAGTTCTTC.

Points on this clonotype: A read error may account for a junction end that differs from germline. The chain links TRBV5-5 to TRBJ2-5; a possible D gene is TRBD2 (6 bases). The germline CDR1 and CDR2 sequences are SGHKS and YYEKEE (reference sequence). This CDR3 is 14 amino acids long. The CDR3 sequence: CASSFQGIRETQYF. The CDR3 DNA reads as TGTGCCAGCAGCTTCCAGGGTATCCGGGAGACCCAGTACTTT.

The sample holds a few counts of this clonotype. The chain recombines TRBV4-3 with TRBJ1-2; 7 bases are a match to TRBD1. The V segment lost 0 bases and the J segment 8 bases; nucleotides outside the gene matches: 12. There are 16 residues in the CDR3. CDR1 LGHNA and CDR2 YSLEER come from the germline V gene. CDR3: CASSQDPVGQAGGYTF. The CDR3 region has the DNA TGCGCCAGCAGCCAAGATCCCGTCGGACAGGCAGGAGGCTACACCTTC.

The CDR3 protein is CSGRHLTGELFF. Written as DNA, the CDR3 is TGCAGTGGAAGACATCTAACCGGGGAGCTGTTTTTT. The chain combines TRBV20-1 with TRBJ2-2; D is ambiguous. The CDR3 is 12 residues long. Germline CDR1 reads DFQATT; CDR2 reads SNEGSKA (reference sequence). Trimming stripped 7 bases from V and 5 bases from J, with 11 bases between.

This clonotype occurred many times. V gene TRBV7-2 combines with J gene TRBJ2-1; D gene unclear. Per germline, CDR1 SGHTA and CDR2 FQGNSA. The CDR3 length is 12 residues. Trimming left V 7 bases short and J 9 bases short, with 13 bases between. The CDR3 sequence: CASTIGRAEQFF. The CDR3 DNA reads TGTGCCAGCACGATCGGACGGGCTGAGCAGTTCTTC.

This clonotype was detected only a few times. J is TRBJ2-7 and V is TRBV6-5; D may be TRBD1 (5 bases). From germline, CDR1 is MNHEY and CDR2 SVGAGI. Trimming stripped 6 bases from V and 6 bases from J, with 9 bases between. The CDR3 has 11 residues. The CDR3 protein is CASRQGLEQYF. The CDR3 DNA reads as TGTGCCAGCAGGCAGGGTCTCGAGCAGTACTTC.

This clonotype was counted only a few times. J is TRBJ1-5 and V is TRBV6-6; no reliable D call. There are 15 residues in the CDR3. Per the germline V gene, CDR1 is MNHNY and CDR2 is SVGAGI (reference sequence). Trimming took off 6 bases at V and 0 bases at J, with 12 bases between the two ends. The DNA of the CDR3 is TGTGCCAGCAGCACAGACAAGTATAGCAATCAGCCCCAGCATTTT. Its translation: CASSTDKYSNQPQHF.

This chain uses TRBV10-3 with TRBJ1-2, with D possibly being TRBD1 (5 bases). The CDR3 covers 15 residues. The germline V gene has CDR1 ENHRY and CDR2 SYGVKD. The ends were cut back, 1 base at V and 2 bases at J, with 11 bases in the middle. In nucleotides, the CDR3 is TGTGCCATCAGTGAGTGGCCGGACATCAACTATGGCTACACCTTC. Its protein is CAISEWPDINYGYTF.

This clonotype was seen a handful of times. The rearrangement uses TRBV20-1 and TRBJ2-2; 10 positions match TRBD2. Looked up from germline, CDR1 is DFQATT and CDR2 is SNEGSKA (reference sequence). V lost 5 bases to trimming and J lost 5 bases; unmatched junction nucleotides: 11. The CDR3 runs 16 residues. The CDR3 here is CSAPSIAGGLTGELFF. In DNA form, the CDR3 reads TGCAGTGCTCCCTCCATAGCGGGGGGCTTGACCGGGGAGCTGTTTTTT.

This clonotype was recorded at least ten times. The chain has TRBV5-1 and TRBJ2-1; D not certain. Germline CDR1 SGHRS, CDR2 YFSETQ. V was cut by 0 bases and J by 7 bases, with 14 bases left in between. There are 15 residues in the CDR3. CDR3 protein: CASSLAVSRGNEQFF. CDR3 DNA sequence: TGCGCCAGCAGCTTGGCAGTTTCTCGAGGTAATGAGCAGTTCTTC.

This clonotype was recorded a few times. The chain combines TRBV6-5 with TRBJ2-3; the D gene is possibly TRBD2 (6 bases). Germline assignment: CDR1 MNHEY and CDR2 SVGAGI. The CDR3 length is 15 residues. V gave up 7 bases and J gave up 6 bases, with 20 bases separating them. The CDR3 sequence is CASTSSFGGRDTQYF. The DNA for the CDR3 is TGTGCCAGCACTAGTTCTTTCGGGGGACGCGATACGCAGTATTTT.

There are a few counts of this clonotype. This chain uses TRBV5-6 with TRBJ2-7; 12 bases align to TRBD2. Germline loops: CDR1 SGHDT, CDR2 YYEEEE. V gave up 4 bases and J gave up 6 bases; unmatched junction bases: 14. CDR3 size: 17 residues. The CDR3 coding sequence is TGTGCCAGCAGCGTGACTAGCGGGGGACCTACTGGGGGCGAGCAGTACTTC. Translation: CASSVTSGGPTGGEQYF.

The chain couples TRBV23-1 to TRBJ1-6; D is uncertain. TRBV23-1 is marked as an open reading frame, function uncertain. The ends were cut back, 4 bases at V and 5 bases at J, with 15 bases in the middle. This CDR3 is 16 amino acids long. The DNA for the CDR3 is TGCGCCAGCAGTCGATGGGTCATCGGAAATAATTCACCCCTCCACTTT. Residues: CASSRWVIGNNSPLHF.

This clonotype has only a few counts. V gene TRBV7-9 combines with J gene TRBJ1-1; maybe TRBD1 (5 bases). Germline-derived CDR1 and CDR2 are SEHNR and FQNEAQ (reference sequence). The CDR3 contains 12 residues. Trimming left V 1 base short and J 10 bases short, with 10 bases between. The CDR3 coding sequence is TGTGCCAGCAGCTTAGAGAGTGGGGGAGCTTTCTTT. Translating it yields CASSLESGGAFF.

This clonotype has more than one count but fewer than ten. This chain links TRBV7-6 with TRBJ1-1; 7 bases match TRBD1. The junction had 4 bases not matched to a gene; V was cut back by 5 bases and J by 1 base. The V gene's germline CDR1 is SGHVS and CDR2 FNYEAQ. This CDR3 region has 14 residues. The CDR3 here is CASSIDRANTEAFF. CDR3 DNA sequence: TGTGCCAGCAGCATCGACAGGGCGAACACTGAAGCTTTCTTT.